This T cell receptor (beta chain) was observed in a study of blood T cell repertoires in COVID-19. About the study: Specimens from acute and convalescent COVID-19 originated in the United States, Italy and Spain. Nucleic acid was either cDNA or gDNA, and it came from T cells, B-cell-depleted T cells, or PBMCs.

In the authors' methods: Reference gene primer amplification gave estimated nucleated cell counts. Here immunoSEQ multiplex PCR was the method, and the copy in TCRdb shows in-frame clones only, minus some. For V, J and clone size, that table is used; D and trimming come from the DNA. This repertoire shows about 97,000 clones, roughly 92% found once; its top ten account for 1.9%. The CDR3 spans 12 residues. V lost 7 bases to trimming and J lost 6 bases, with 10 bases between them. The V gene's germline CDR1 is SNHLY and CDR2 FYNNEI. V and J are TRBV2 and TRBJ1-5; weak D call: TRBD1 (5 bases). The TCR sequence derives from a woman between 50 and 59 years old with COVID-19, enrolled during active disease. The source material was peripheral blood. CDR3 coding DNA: TGTGCCAGCACGAGGCAGGGTCAGCCCCAGCATTTT. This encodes CASTRQGQPQHF. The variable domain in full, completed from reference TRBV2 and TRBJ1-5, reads EPEVTQTPSHQVTQMGQEVILRCVPISNHLYFYWYRQILGQKVEFLVSFYNNEISEKSEIFDDQFSVERPDGSNFTLKIRSTKLEDSAMYFCASTRQGQPQHFGDGTRLSIL.